One and the same sample provided the 30 T cell receptor beta chains below, sequenced in a study of blood T cell repertoires in COVID-19 (TCRdb year 2020). Library preparation was by the immunoSEQ multiplex PCR assay. TCRdb provides this immuneACCESS table in a form limited to in-frame rearrangements. Some clones are lacking; in checked studies, under half of them reflect an unresolved V gene, and why the rest are absent is not known. The table for this sample lists 210,000 or so clones; 83% of them were counted only once. 4.8% of the sample is held by the ten biggest clonotypes. The sample was PBMCs or T cells enriched from blood (not recorded which). The receptors originated from a woman between 50 and 59 years old who had been exposed to COVID-19.

The rearrangement joins TRBV30 to TRBJ2-1, with D possibly TRBD1 on 6 matching bases. CDR3 length equals 15 residues. V was shortened by 4 bases and J by 0 bases, with 13 bases between the two germline ends. Germline CDR1 and CDR2: GTSNPN and SVGIG (reference sequence). The CDR3 protein is CAWNLGQPSYNEQFF. The CDR3 DNA follows: TGTGCCTGGAACCTAGGACAGCCCTCCTACAATGAGCAGTTCTTC. Combining the CDR3 with reference TRBV30 and TRBJ2-1 gives the whole variable domain SQTIHQWPATLVQPVGSPLSLECTVEGTSNPNLYWYRQAAGRGLQLLFYSVGIGQISSEVPQNLSASRPQDRQFILSSKKLLLSDSGFYLCAWNLGQPSYNEQFFGPGTRLTVL.

J is TRBJ1-1 and V is TRBV27, with 8 bases lining up with TRBD1. Germline CDR1 and CDR2: MNHEY and SMNVEV (reference sequence). This CDR3 is 15 amino acids long. With 3 bases clipped from V and 8 bases from J, the junction kept 11 bases outside the gene matches. The CDR3 nucleotides are TGTGCCAGCAGTTTCCTCTACGGACAGGGAAGGGAAGCTTTCTTT. Residues: CASSFLYGQGREAFF.

This clone has a single count. V is TRBV19 and J is TRBJ1-4, with 9 bases lining up with TRBD1. Germline lookup yields CDR1 LNHDA and CDR2 SQIVND (reference sequence). J lost 8 bases, V lost 3 bases, and 4 bases had no gene match. The CDR3 loop spans 14 amino acids. CDR3 in DNA: TGTGCCAGTAGTATGGGACAGGGACGCGAAAAACTGTTTTTT. It translates to CASSMGQGREKLFF.

The V call is TRBV29-1, the J call TRBJ1-1; D not certain. The CDR3 covers 13 residues. Deletions cut 6 bases from V and 4 bases from J, with 15 bases between. Germline V gene lookup returns CDR1 SQVTM and CDR2 ANQGSEA. The CDR3 bases are TGCAGCGTCCTTCCAGGTACCAGCACTGAAGCTTTCTTT. Encoded protein: CSVLPGTSTEAFF.

The chain combines TRBV30 with TRBJ1-1; weak D call: TRBD1 (6 bases). The CDR3 is 16 residues long. Germline loops: CDR1 GTSNPN, CDR2 SVGIG (reference sequence). Trimming shortened V by 2 bases and J by 2 bases, and 18 bases separated the two germline ends. CDR3 amino acids: CAWSRWRAGANTEAFF. The CDR3 region has the DNA TGTGCCTGGAGTCGCTGGAGAGCAGGGGCTAACACTGAAGCTTTCTTT.

This clone was detected once. V is TRBV27 and J is TRBJ2-3; 7 bases agree with TRBD2. The germline gives CDR1 MNHEY, CDR2 SMNVEV (reference sequence). Germline trimming cut 4 bases from V and 2 bases from J; bases unmatched to any gene: 9. The CDR3 has 16 residues. The CDR3 loop is CASSCGGRVNTDTQYF. The CDR3, as DNA: TGTGCCAGCAGTTGCGGGGGACGGGTGAACACAGATACGCAGTATTTT.

This clone was seen only a few times. V and J are TRBV7-3 and TRBJ2-3, with D possibly being TRBD1 (6 bases). From germline, CDR1 is SGHTA and CDR2 FQGTGA. V was cut by 3 bases and J by 4 bases, with 14 bases left in between. The CDR3 sequence is 15 residues long. CDR3 DNA sequence: TGTGCCAGCAGCTTGATAGGGGGAAGGGCAGATACGCAGTATTTT. Amino acid sequence: CASSLIGGRADTQYF.

The V call is TRBV7-2, the J call TRBJ1-2; 8 positions agree with TRBD1. The germline V gene encodes CDR1 SGHTA and CDR2 FQGNSA. This CDR3 contains 13 residues. V lost 5 bases and J lost 8; bases outside the gene matches: 7. The CDR3 here is CASSTRQGMGYTF. The CDR3 DNA follows: TGTGCCAGCAGCACGAGACAGGGGATGGGCTACACCTTC.

The chain combines TRBV6-1 with TRBJ1-5, with TRBD1 as a possible D gene (5 bases). With 3 bases removed from V and 4 bases from J, the gap between germline ends came to 7 bases. There are 13 residues in the CDR3. CDR1 and CDR2 from the germline V gene are MNHNS and SASEGT. CDR3 region: CASSDGANQPQHF. The CDR3 bases are TGTGCCAGCAGTGATGGGGCTAATCAGCCCCAGCATTTT.

This chain joins TRBV18 and TRBJ2-7; D uncertain. Germline V gene sequence: CDR1 KGHSH, CDR2 LQKENI. CDR3 length: 12 residues. Trimming pared 4 bases from V and 4 bases from J, leaving 8 bases between. CDR3 nucleotide sequence: TGTGCCAGCTCACAAACAGCATACGAGCAGTACTTC. This translates into CASSQTAYEQYF.

This chain joins TRBV11-3 and TRBJ2-3, with 8 nucleotides matching TRBD1. This CDR3 spans 16 amino acids. Germline CDR1 reads SGHNT; CDR2 reads YENEEA. J was trimmed by 0 bases and V by 1 base; bases with no gene match: 3. The CDR3 DNA reads as TGTGCCAGCAGCTTAGGGACAGGGCATAGCACAGATACGCAGTATTTT. The encoded protein is CASSLGTGHSTDTQYF.

J is TRBJ2-7 and V is TRBV6-5; possible D gene TRBD2, 6 bases. The CDR3 extends over 14 amino acids. Germline V gene sequence: CDR1 MNHEY, CDR2 SVGAGI. The germline V and J ends were trimmed by 7 bases and 3 bases, with 16 bases remaining between them. CDR3 bases: TGTGCCAGCAAATGGGGCCCGGAGGGCTACGAGCAGTACTTC. Protein: CASKWGPEGYEQYF.

The chain couples TRBV2 to TRBJ2-5; the D gene is possibly TRBD1 (8 bases). The CDR3 consists of 14 residues. CDR1 is SNHLY and CDR2 is FYNNEI in the germline V gene. Trimming removed 5 bases from V and 7 bases from J, with 17 bases in between. The CDR3 reads CASSLGQGGGTQYF. DNA for the CDR3: TGTGCCAGCAGTCTTGGACAGGGCGGGGGGACCCAGTACTTC.

The chain carries TRBV5-1 and TRBJ2-7, with TRBD2 identical over 12 bases. V lost 0 bases and J lost 3; bases outside the gene matches: 4. CDR1 and CDR2 (germline): SGHRS, YFSETQ. The CDR3 sequence is 16 residues long. The CDR3 DNA sequence: TGCGCCAGCAGCTTGGCCACTAGCGGGGGGATCTACGAGCAGTACTTC. Its translation is CASSLATSGGIYEQYF.

CDR3 amino acids: CASSARSVYNEQFF. Here the CDR3 DNA reads TGTGCCAGCTCGGCTAGATCCGTGTACAATGAGCAGTTCTTC. The chain combines TRBV6-5 with TRBJ2-1; D call uncertain. From germline, CDR1 is MNHEY and CDR2 SVGAGI. V lost 8 bases and J lost 4, with 15 bases in between. The CDR3 runs to 14 residues.

The chain combines TRBV19 with TRBJ1-2; TRBD1 might be the D (6 bases). The CDR3 covers 15 residues. CDR1 is LNHDA, CDR2 SQIVND, per germline (reference sequence). The V gene lost 2 bases and the J gene lost 3 bases, with 13 bases spanning the gap. DNA for the CDR3: TGTGCCAGTAGTATAATTCACAGGGCAGACTATGGCTACACCTTC. The encoded protein is CASSIIHRADYGYTF.

This chain links TRBV6-5 with TRBJ1-5; a possible D gene is TRBD1 (5 bases). The V and J ends lost 0 bases and 6 bases respectively, with 9 bases between them. This CDR3 is 14 amino acids long. CDR1 is MNHEY, CDR2 SVGAGI, per germline. DNA of the CDR3: TGTGCCAGCAGTTACTCGAGGGGAGGTCAGCCCCAGCATTTT. It yields the protein CASSYSRGGQPQHF.

The chain joins TRBV4-2 to TRBJ2-7; 8 bases match TRBD1. Germline values: CDR1 LGHNA, CDR2 YNFKEQ. Trimming removed 0 bases from V and 3 bases from J; junction bases left unmatched: 4. The CDR3 contains 15 residues. The CDR3 DNA reads as TGTGCCAGCAGCCAAGATGCAGGGGGCCACTACGAGCAGTACTTC. It codes for CASSQDAGGHYEQYF.

The chain links TRBV19 to TRBJ2-2, with D unresolved. The germline CDR1 and CDR2 sequences are LNHDA and SQIVND (reference sequence). The CDR3 is 13 residues long. Trimming pared 9 bases from V and 3 bases from J, leaving 11 bases between. CDR3 in amino acids: CASLSWDTGELFF. DNA of the CDR3: TGTGCCAGCCTTAGCTGGGACACCGGGGAGCTGTTTTTT.

This clone was observed a few times. The chain combines TRBV7-2 with TRBJ2-5; D unresolved. This CDR3 contains 13 residues. Per the germline V gene, CDR1 is SGHTA and CDR2 is FQGNSA. V gave up 6 bases and J gave up 8 bases, with 16 bases separating them. The CDR3 DNA reads TGTGCCAGCAGGCGAGGTTTTAGTCAAACCCAGTACTTC. Translated: CASRRGFSQTQYF.

The rearrangement uses TRBV5-1 and TRBJ2-3; 12 nucleotides agree with TRBD2. The CDR3 has 17 amino acids. Germline trimming cut 2 bases from V and 3 bases from J; bases unmatched to any gene: 7. CDR1 and CDR2 (germline): SGHRS, YFSETQ. CDR3 sequence: CASSFPGGLAGTDTQYF. The CDR3 DNA is TGCGCCAGCAGCTTCCCAGGTGGACTAGCGGGGACAGATACGCAGTATTTT.

J is TRBJ2-3 and V is TRBV9; D unclear. From germline, CDR1 is SGDLS and CDR2 YYNGEE. The CDR3 extends over 13 amino acids. Between the trimmed V and J ends, which lost 7 bases and 1 base, there was a span of 10 bases. CDR3 coding DNA: TGTGCCAGCGTTTCCCCGGGCACAGATACGCAGTATTTT. Its translation: CASVSPGTDTQYF.

This clone was detected only a few times. V usage is TRBV7-8 and J usage is TRBJ1-6, with 9 bases aligning to TRBD1. The V gene end was trimmed by 5 bases and the J gene end by 9 bases; junction bases not matched to a gene: 11. The CDR3 is 16 amino acids. CDR1 and CDR2 from the germline V gene are SGHVS and FQNEAQ. In nucleotides, the CDR3 is TGTGCCAGCAGCATAGGGGCCGGGACAGGGACTTCACCCCTCCACTTT. Translation gives CASSIGAGTGTSPLHF. Using reference TRBV7-8 and TRBJ1-6 for the parts outside the CDR3, the full variable domain is GAGVSQSPRYKVAKRGQDVALRCDPISGHVSLFWYQQALGQGPEFLTYFQNEAQLDKSGLPSDRFFAERPEGSVSTLKIQRTQQEDSAVYLCASSIGAGTGTSPLHFGNGTRLTVT.

This sequence joins TRBV15 and TRBJ1-4, with 8 bases that match TRBD1. The V gene's germline CDR1 is LNHNV and CDR2 YYDKDF (reference sequence). Trimming at V came to 3 bases and at J to 13 bases, leaving 13 bases not matched to a gene. The CDR3 covers 15 residues. The CDR3 loop is CATSRPSGGFLRLFF. The DNA of the CDR3 is TGTGCCACCAGCAGGCCGTCAGGGGGCTTTCTGAGACTGTTTTTT.

The rearrangement uses TRBV11-3 and TRBJ2-1; the D gene is possibly TRBD1 (5 bases). The CDR3 consists of 14 residues. V was shortened by 1 base and J by 8 bases, with 12 bases between the two germline ends. Germline V gene sequence: CDR1 SGHNT, CDR2 YENEEA. The CDR3 coding sequence is TGTGCCAGCAGCTTAGGGCAGGGTAAGGATGAGCAGTTCTTC. It yields the protein CASSLGQGKDEQFF.

The V and J genes are TRBV10-2 and TRBJ2-7; 10 bases are shared with TRBD2. Germline CDR1 and CDR2: WSHSY and SAAADI. This CDR3 contains 17 residues. J lost 6 bases, V lost 7 bases, and 18 bases had no gene match. The CDR3 region has the DNA TGCGCCAGCACCTGGGGACGGGTTTTAGCGGGGGGAGGCGAGCAGTACTTC. Encoded protein: CASTWGRVLAGGGEQYF.

The chain recombines TRBV3-1 (or the pseudogene TRBV3-2) with TRBJ2-1; TRBD2 matches at 7 bases. CDR3 size: 18 residues. Germline CDR1 reads LGHDT; CDR2 reads YNNKEL (reference sequence). V was pared by 4 bases and J by 0 bases, with 12 bases of the junction left unmatched. In DNA, the CDR3 is TGTGCCAGCAGCCCCCCTTATGTGGGGGGGAGCTCCTACAATGAGCAGTTCTTC. Protein: CASSPPYVGGSSYNEQFF.

The rearrangement links TRBV5-1 to TRBJ2-2; 11 bases are a match to TRBD2. The CDR3 loop spans 15 amino acids. Trimming at V came to 4 bases and at J to 1 base, leaving 0 bases not matched to a gene. Looked up from germline, CDR1 is SGHRS and CDR2 is YFSETQ. The CDR3 sequence: CASSGLAGNTGELFF. The DNA of the CDR3 is TGCGCCAGCAGCGGACTAGCGGGGAACACCGGGGAGCTGTTTTTT.

The V and J genes are TRBV12-3 or TRBV12-4 and TRBJ2-7, with TRBD2 as a possible D gene (6 bases). The ends were cut back, 6 bases at V and 9 bases at J, with 18 bases in the middle. This CDR3 is built from 13 residues. In DNA form, the CDR3 reads TGTGCCAGCAGCTGGACCTCTGGCGGGGTGCAGTACTTC. Residues: CASSWTSGGVQYF.

The chain links TRBV19 to TRBJ1-1, with D unresolved. Germline V lookup: CDR1 LNHDA, CDR2 SQIVND (reference sequence). V was cut by 3 bases and J by 0 bases, with 14 bases left in between. The CDR3 consists of 16 residues. CDR3 region: CASSMASRHLNTEAFF. The CDR3 DNA follows: TGTGCCAGTAGTATGGCGTCGAGACACTTGAACACTGAAGCTTTCTTT.